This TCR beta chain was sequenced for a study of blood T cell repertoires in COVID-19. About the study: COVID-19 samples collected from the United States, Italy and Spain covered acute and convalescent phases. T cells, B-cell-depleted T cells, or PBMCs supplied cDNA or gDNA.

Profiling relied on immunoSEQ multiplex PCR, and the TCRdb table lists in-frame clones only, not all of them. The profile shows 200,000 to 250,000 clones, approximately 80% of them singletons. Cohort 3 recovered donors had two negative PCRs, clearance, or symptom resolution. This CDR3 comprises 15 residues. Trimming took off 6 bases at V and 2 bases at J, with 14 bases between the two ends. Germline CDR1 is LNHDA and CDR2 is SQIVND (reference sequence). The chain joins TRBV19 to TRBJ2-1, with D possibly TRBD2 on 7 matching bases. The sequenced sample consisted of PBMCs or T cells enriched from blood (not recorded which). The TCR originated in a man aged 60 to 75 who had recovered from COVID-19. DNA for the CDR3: TGTGCCAGTAGCCCTAGGGGGGGGACCTACAATGAGCAGTTCTTC. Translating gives CASSPRGGTYNEQFF. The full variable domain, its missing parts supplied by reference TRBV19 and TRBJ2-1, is DGGITQSPKYLFRKEGQNVTLSCEQNLNHDAMYWYRQDPGQGLRLIYYSQIVNDFQKGDIAEGYSVSREKKESFPLTVTSAQKNPTAFYLCASSPRGGTYNEQFFGPGTRLTVL.